The clone carrying this TCR beta chain was seen only a few times. Its antigen is not known. This sample is part of a study of CD8 T cells in ankylosing spondylitis. TCRdb ran MiXCR on the 5' RACE reads and lists one entry per CDR3 protein. The sample shows approximately 300,000 distinct CDR3 sequences, approximately 8.2% of them seen only once. Study results and limitations: Characteristic, it appeared, of ankylosing spondylitis blood was a TCR beta motif of fewer than 10 highly homologous variants. Reportedly, significant enrichment of disease-linked clones occurred in matched ankylosing spondylitis synovial fluid.

The CDR3 totals 16 residues. Trimming cost V 5 bases and J 0 bases; bases outside gene matches: 3. CDR1 is SGHTA, CDR2 FQGNSA, per germline. Specimen: blood, either unsorted or a sorted T cell fraction (not recorded which). This TCR was sampled from a male donor with ankylosing spondylitis. The chain links TRBV7-2 to TRBJ1-6; TRBD1 matches at 8 bases. DNA of the CDR3: TGTGCCAGCAGCCTCGACAGGGGCTCCTATAATTCACCCCTCCACTTT. It yields the protein CASSLDRGSYNSPLHF.